The source of this TCR beta chain is a study of cytomegalovirus exposure and HLA in healthy donors. Amplification used 60 Vbeta primers and 13 Jbeta primers. Profiled with immunoSEQ multiplex PCR; TCRdb holds only in-frame clones, not every one. Among 150,000 to 200,000 clones, approximately 80% were seen once, and the ten largest hold about 6%. Sampled while nominally healthy, donors likely had unrecorded immune exposures. The clonotype comes from a young woman in good health and CMV-seropositive. Sequenced material: PBMCs.

The chain's CDR3 is CASSPRGDSYEQYF. CDR3 bases: TGTGCCAGCAGCCCCCGGGGAGACTCCTACGAGCAGTACTTC. This chain connects TRBV7-2 to TRBJ2-7; D possibly corresponds to TRBD2 (5 bases). V dropped 5 bases and J dropped 0 bases, with 11 bases sitting between them. Germline CDR1 SGHTA, CDR2 FQGNSA. The CDR3 totals 14 residues.